This TCR beta chain was obtained from a study of blood T cell repertoires in COVID-19 (dated by TCRdb to the early 2020s). As for the study more broadly: The collaborator samples originated in the United States, Italy and Spain and spanned the acute and convalescent phases of COVID-19. Samples came from the ongoing ImmuneRACE study (first 160 participants) plus 1,254 subjects from 6 global collaborators. Where HLA class I and class II types were available, the types were taken from metadata supplied by the sample provider, not from assay-based typing. The sample metadata nearly always contained a de-identified subject ID, COVID-19 status, age in years and sex. A freely available public database, intended as a resource for researchers studying the immune response to SARS-CoV-2, is where the repertoires were released. Deeply sampled blood TCRbeta repertoires from subjects exposed to, actively infected with, or recovered from COVID-19 were included in the dataset. The material from the prospective study consisted of cDNA or gDNA derived from T cells, B-cell-depleted T cells, or PBMCs. What the authors observed across the whole study: The quantity of clinical and demographic metadata differed by source and by participant and was supplied without curation.

Participants in the prospective study were aged about 18 to 100 years, lived in some 24 United States geographic areas, and enrolled through a virtual design. To assign participants to cohorts, the prospective study relied on clinical history that participants themselves reported in a screening survey and a study questionnaire. For ImmuneRACE Cohort 3, a participant was defined as recovered based on two consecutive negative NP/OP PCR tests, clearance by a healthcare professional, or resolution of symptoms. In the prospective study, whole blood, serum and a nasopharyngeal or oropharyngeal swab were collected from each participant by mobile phlebotomists. Prospective study participants could optionally give additional blood draws and questionnaires over an approximately two-month period. Before DNA extraction, prospective study blood samples were shipped either frozen or at room temperature. TCRbeta CDR3 regions were amplified from genomic DNA by means of the immunoSEQ Assay, a bias-controlled multiplex PCR. As for the authors' bioinformatics: Within the assay, amplification of reference gene primers was used to estimate how many nucleated cells each sample contained. Sequence reads were collapsed and filtered to measure the absolute abundance of every unique TCRbeta CDR3 rearrangement. For each sample, productive Simpson clonality was calculated by taking the square root of Simpson's diversity index across productive rearrangements. Entries here come from immuneACCESS through TCRdb and include only in-frame sequences with V and J called. Some clones fail to appear in such tables; in the studies checked, an unresolved V gene covers under half of the shortfall, and the cause of the remainder is unknown. The V and J calls and clone size were taken over from that table, and D and trimming were inferred from the DNA. This sample lists under 300,000 clones; more than 65% were detected once. Roughly 3.6% of the sample goes to the ten largest clones.

This clone was detected once. Its antigen remains undetermined. No much larger clone exists at a distance of one base, and base qualities are not known. The CDR3 spans 12 residues, from the cysteine through the phenylalanine. Kept here is only the CDR3 DNA, which spans 36 bases and is read in frame from base 1. Based on the germline V gene (reference sequence), the CDR1 and CDR2 sequences are LNHNV and YYDKDF. Deletion took 8 bases off V and 5 bases off J, with a span of 13 bases between the germline ends. This chain is built from TRBV15 and TRBJ2-7; the D gene remains uncertain. The specimen was PBMCs or T cells enriched from blood (not recorded which). The source is a man aged 45-65 years who had recovered from COVID-19. CDR3 reads: CATARSADEQYF. The DNA sequence is given as TGTGCCACCGCACGATCGGCGGACGAGCAGTACTTC.